This passage covers 9 T cell receptor beta chains from one sample sequenced in a study of CD8 T cells in ankylosing spondylitis. TCRdb re-derived calls from the 5' RACE reads in MiXCR, one entry per CDR3 protein. Of around 90,000 distinct CDR3 sequences in the sample, roughly 27% were seen once. Material for sequencing was blood, either unsorted or a sorted T cell fraction (not recorded which). These receptors all come from a male donor with ankylosing spondylitis or in good health (not recorded which).

In its sample, this clonotype was seen a few times. J is TRBJ2-7 and V is TRBV6-1; D call uncertain. The CDR3 spans 14 residues. Germline V gene data show CDR1 as MNHNS and CDR2 as SASEGT. V lost 6 bases and J 0 bases, leaving 12 bases between the germline ends. The DNA for the CDR3 is TGTGCCAGCAGCCCCTGGTTGTCCTCCTACGAGCAGTACTTC. It encodes CASSPWLSSYEQYF.

The V call is TRBV7-9, the J call TRBJ2-1; D uncertain. The CDR3 runs to 15 residues. V was shortened by 5 bases and J by 1 base, with 12 bases between the two germline ends. Germline V gene sequence: CDR1 SEHNR, CDR2 FQNEAQ (reference sequence). The CDR3 loop is CASSPSVGSYNEQFF. CDR3 bases: TGTGCCAGCAGCCCCTCGGTCGGGTCCTACAATGAGCAGTTCTTC.

The chain couples TRBV10-3 to TRBJ2-5; 8 nucleotides align to TRBD1. Trimming at V came to 5 bases and at J to 7 bases, leaving 6 bases not matched to a gene. CDR3 length: 13 residues. CDR1 ENHRY and CDR2 SYGVKD come from the germline V gene. The CDR3 bases are TGTGCCATCAGTCAGGGGGCGATAGGGACCCAGTACTTC. This encodes CAISQGAIGTQYF.

This clonotype has a handful of counts. J is TRBJ2-1 and V is TRBV12-3 or TRBV12-4; unclear D gene. The germline V and J ends were trimmed by 4 bases and 8 bases, with 6 bases remaining between them. CDR3 length: 11 amino acids. CDR3 amino acids: CASSYRDEQFF. In DNA, the CDR3 is TGTGCCAGCAGTTATCGCGATGAGCAGTTCTTC.

The chain combines TRBV20-1 with TRBJ2-7; 7 bases agree with TRBD1. The CDR3 runs to 14 residues. The junction had 11 bases not matched to a gene; V was cut back by 6 bases and J by 3 bases. Germline-derived CDR1 and CDR2 are DFQATT and SNEGSKA (reference sequence). CDR3 sequence reads: CSAISFTGDYEQYF. The CDR3 nucleotides read TGCAGTGCCATTTCTTTTACAGGGGACTACGAGCAGTACTTC.

This clonotype has only a few counts. The chain carries TRBV7-2 and TRBJ1-1, with D uncertain. There are 14 residues in the CDR3. The V and J ends lost 1 base and 1 base respectively, with 7 bases between them. Germline CDR1 and CDR2: SGHTA and FQGNSA. CDR3: CASSLEQQNTEAFF. The CDR3 DNA sequence: TGTGCCAGCAGCTTAGAACAGCAGAACACTGAAGCTTTCTTT. Together with reference TRBV7-2 and TRBJ1-1, the CDR3 gives the full variable domain: GAGVSQSPSNKVTEKGKDVELRCDPISGHTALYWYRQSLGQGLEFLIYFQGNSAPDKSGLPSDRFSAERTGGSVSTLTIQRTQQEDSAVYLCASSLEQQNTEAFFGQGTRLTVV.

This clonotype was counted a few times. V is TRBV18 and J is TRBJ2-5; no reliable D call. This CDR3 region has 15 residues. Germline V gene data show CDR1 as KGHSH and CDR2 as LQKENI. V lost 0 bases and J 1 base, leaving 9 bases between the germline ends. The DNA for the CDR3 is TGTGCCAGCTCACCACCGTCGAGGATCCAAGAGACCCAGTACTTC. Its translation: CASSPPSRIQETQYF. The variable domain in full, completed from reference TRBV18 and TRBJ2-5, reads NAGVMQNPRHLVRRRGQEARLRCSPMKGHSHVYWYRQLPEEGLKFMVYLQKENIIDESGMPKERFSAEFPKEGPSILRIQQVVRGDSAAYFCASSPPSRIQETQYFGPGTRLLVL.

The chain carries TRBV7-8 and TRBJ2-3; D might be TRBD1 (6 bases). Germline CDR1 SGHVS, CDR2 FQNEAQ. The CDR3 totals 13 residues. V lost 4 bases to trimming and J lost 10 bases, with 15 bases between them. The CDR3 region is CASSWENRVAQYF. Here the CDR3 DNA reads TGTGCCAGCAGCTGGGAGAACAGGGTAGCGCAGTATTTT.

In this sample, this clonotype turned up a few times. The rearrangement joins TRBV9 to TRBJ1-2; D remains unclear. Trimming took 0 bases from V and 5 from J, leaving 11 bases between them. The length of the CDR3 is 14 residues. Germline CDR1 is SGDLS and CDR2 is YYNGEE. CDR3 residues: CASSVDGIQYGYTF. The CDR3 region has the DNA TGTGCCAGCAGCGTAGATGGGATTCAATATGGCTACACCTTC.